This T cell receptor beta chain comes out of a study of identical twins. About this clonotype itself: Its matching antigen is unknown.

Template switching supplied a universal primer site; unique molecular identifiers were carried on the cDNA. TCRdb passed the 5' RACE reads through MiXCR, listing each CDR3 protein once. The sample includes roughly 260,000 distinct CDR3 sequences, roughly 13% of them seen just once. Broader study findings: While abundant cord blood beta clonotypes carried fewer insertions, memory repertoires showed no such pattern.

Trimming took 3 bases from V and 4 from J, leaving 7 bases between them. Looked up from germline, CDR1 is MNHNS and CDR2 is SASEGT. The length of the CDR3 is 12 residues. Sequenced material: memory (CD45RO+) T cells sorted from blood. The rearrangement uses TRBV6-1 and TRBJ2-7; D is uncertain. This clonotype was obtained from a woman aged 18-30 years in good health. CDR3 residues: CASSDFRYEQYF. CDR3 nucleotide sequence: TGTGCCAGCAGTGATTTTCGGTACGAGCAGTACTTC.